These 9 T cell receptor beta chains came from one sample sequenced in a study of blood T cell repertoires in COVID-19. Libraries were prepared by immunoSEQ multiplex PCR; TCRdb keeps only in-frame clonotypes and omits some of them. The data hold about 400,000 clones, with approximately 88% observed a single time. Sequences were obtained from PBMCs or T cells enriched from blood (not recorded which). Receptor source: a woman aged 40 to 49 with acute COVID-19.

The chain is built from TRBV29-1 and TRBJ2-1, with 9 bases identical to TRBD1. Unmatched junction bases numbered 11, after V lost 6 bases and J lost 8 bases. Looked up from germline, CDR1 is SQVTM and CDR2 is ANQGSEA. The CDR3 has 14 amino acids. The DNA of the CDR3 is TGCAGCGTGGGTCCGGGACAGGGATTAGATGAGCAGTTCTTC. Protein product: CSVGPGQGLDEQFF.

The chain has TRBV7-9 and TRBJ2-7; a weak D match, TRBD1 (6 bases). Germline V gene lookup returns CDR1 SEHNR and CDR2 FQNEAQ (reference sequence). The ends were cut back, 3 bases at V and 7 bases at J, with 10 bases in the middle. CDR3 size: 12 residues. CDR3 region: CASSLGAFEQYF. CDR3 DNA: TGTGCCAGCAGCTTGGGGGCCTTTGAGCAGTACTTC.

This clone was counted a few times. This sequence joins TRBV6-1 and TRBJ1-1; tentative D call: TRBD1 (5 bases). Looked up from germline, CDR1 is MNHNS and CDR2 is SASEGT. Trimming left V 1 base short and J 4 bases short, with 10 bases between. The CDR3 sequence is 14 residues long. The CDR3 is CASSEGPGGTEAFF. The CDR3 nucleotides are TGTGCCAGCAGTGAAGGCCCCGGGGGCACTGAAGCTTTCTTT.

Details on this clone: One junction end disagrees with the germline gene, perhaps due to a read error. The rearrangement uses TRBV7-9 and TRBJ1-2; D may be TRBD1 (5 bases). The CDR3 consists of 14 residues. The germline gives CDR1 SEHNR, CDR2 FQNEAQ (reference sequence). This CDR3 reads CASSSPGGNSGYTF. The CDR3, as DNA: TGTGCCAGCAGCTCCCCGGGGGGGAACTCTGGCTACACCTTC.

This clone appeared many times. The chain recombines TRBV1 with TRBJ1-4; the listed D gene, TRBD1, was not tested against the DNA. TRBV1 is marked as a pseudogene. The CDR3 runs 14 residues. The chain's CDR3 is CTSSQLCWGEKLFF. CDR3 coding DNA: TGCACCAGCAGCCAACTTTGTTGGGGCGAAAAACTGTTTTTT.

The chain links TRBV30 to TRBJ2-1; 8 nucleotides match TRBD2. Germline V CDR1 and CDR2: GTSNPN, SVGIG (reference sequence). This CDR3 region has 14 residues. Trimming cost V 7 bases and J 2 bases; bases outside gene matches: 7. This chain's CDR3 is CAFTAGGPYNEQFF. The CDR3 DNA reads as TGTGCCTTTACCGCGGGGGGACCCTACAATGAGCAGTTCTTC. The full variable domain, completed using reference TRBV30 and TRBJ2-1, is SQTIHQWPATLVQPVGSPLSLECTVEGTSNPNLYWYRQAAGRGLQLLFYSVGIGQISSEVPQNLSASRPQDRQFILSSKKLLLSDSGFYLCAFTAGGPYNEQFFGPGTRLTVL.

On this clone: This sample includes further DNA sequences coding for the same CDR3. The chain is built from TRBV18 and TRBJ1-4; TRBD1 aligns across 7 bases. V lost 6 bases, J lost 5 bases, and 3 bases stayed unmatched. This CDR3 is built from 13 residues. Germline V gene sequence: CDR1 KGHSH, CDR2 LQKENI. The CDR3 is CASSSDRNEKLFF. CDR3 nucleotides: TGTGCCAGCTCGTCGGACAGGAATGAAAAACTGTTTTTT.

This chain connects TRBV30 to TRBJ2-3; 10 nucleotides line up with TRBD1. V shed 4 bases and J 4 bases; nucleotides not matched to a gene: 11. Germline CDR1 is GTSNPN and CDR2 is SVGIG (reference sequence). The length of the CDR3 is 16 residues. CDR3 bases: TGTGCCTGGACCCAGGACAGGGGGTTGTGGGCAGATACGCAGTATTTT. Protein sequence: CAWTQDRGLWADTQYF.

V and J are TRBV29-1 and TRBJ1-2, with TRBD1 identical over 7 bases. Germline V lookup: CDR1 SQVTM, CDR2 ANQGSEA. The CDR3 has 12 amino acids. J was trimmed by 8 bases and V by 6 bases; bases with no gene match: 9. This chain's CDR3 is CSVSGQAEGYTF. The CDR3 DNA follows: TGCAGCGTAAGCGGACAGGCTGAGGGCTACACCTTC.